Following are 16 T cell receptor beta chains from one sample sequenced in a study of cytomegalovirus exposure and HLA in healthy donors. The primer mix had 60 Vbeta and 13 Jbeta primers. Only in-frame clones appear in the TCRdb table, and some are missing; sequencing was by immunoSEQ multiplex PCR. Among 100,000 to 150,000 clones, over 70% were seen once, and the ten largest hold 3.5% to 4.5%. Sequences were obtained from PBMCs. The origin of the receptors is a man between 18 and 29 years old in good health and CMV-seropositive.

The chain carries TRBV7-8 and TRBJ1-2; D unclear. CDR3 size: 15 residues. V was pared by 0 bases and J by 3 bases, with 11 bases between. Germline loops: CDR1 SGHVS, CDR2 FQNEAQ. CDR3 region: CASSLAAGWDYGYTF. The CDR3 DNA follows: TGTGCCAGCAGCTTAGCTGCGGGCTGGGACTATGGCTACACCTTC.

This chain uses TRBV19 with TRBJ2-7, with D perhaps TRBD2 (6 bases). This CDR3 spans 15 amino acids. The ends were cut back, 3 bases at V and 7 bases at J, with 19 bases in the middle. Germline V gene sequence: CDR1 LNHDA, CDR2 SQIVND (reference sequence). CDR3 loop: CASSILLDEGREQYF. For the CDR3, the DNA is TGTGCCAGTAGTATCCTACTAGACGAGGGGAGGGAGCAGTACTTC.

The CDR3 sequence: CASSLGLAGGWDTQYF. The CDR3 nucleotides are TGTGCCAGCAGCCTGGGACTAGCGGGAGGGTGGGATACGCAGTATTTT. The chain combines TRBV7-8 with TRBJ2-3, with 16 bases lining up with TRBD2. The CDR3 is 16 residues long. V trimming: 5 bases; J trimming: 6 bases; junction bases outside the gene matches: 5. CDR1 and CDR2 (germline): SGHVS, FQNEAQ.

The genes are TRBV30 and TRBJ2-1, with 10 bases matching TRBD2. The germline CDR1 and CDR2 sequences are GTSNPN and SVGIG (reference sequence). The CDR3 runs 14 residues. The ends lost 0 bases at V and 7 bases at J; junction bases unmatched: 3. The CDR3 region has the DNA TGTGCCTGGAGTGTACAACTAGCGGGGAATGAGCAGTTCTTC. Protein sequence: CAWSVQLAGNEQFF.

V is TRBV5-1 and J is TRBJ2-7, with a possible D match to TRBD1 (6 bases). This CDR3 has 14 amino acids. The germline V gene encodes CDR1 SGHRS and CDR2 YFSETQ. With 4 bases removed from V and 2 bases from J, the gap between germline ends came to 13 bases. CDR3 sequence reads: CASSVTGLTYEQYF. The CDR3 coding sequence is TGCGCCAGCAGCGTAACAGGGTTAACCTACGAGCAGTACTTC.

The genes are TRBV2 and TRBJ1-6, with a tentative D call TRBD1 (5 bases). V lost 7 bases and J 4 bases, leaving 11 bases between the germline ends. This CDR3 has 14 residues. CDR1 is SNHLY and CDR2 is FYNNEI in the germline V gene. The CDR3 DNA reads as TGTGCCAGCATGGTTGGGGGGTATAATTCACCCCTCCACTTT. Translation gives CASMVGGYNSPLHF.

The gene calls are TRBV7-8 and TRBJ1-3; D perhaps matches TRBD1 (6 bases). The CDR3 runs 16 residues. In germline, CDR1 is SGHVS, CDR2 FQNEAQ. The V gene lost 6 bases and the J gene lost 3 bases, with 18 bases spanning the gap. CDR3 sequence (DNA): TGTGCCAGCAGTTTTGCCGGACAGAATGATGGAAACACCATATATTTT. Translation: CASSFAGQNDGNTIYF.

The chain links TRBV2 to TRBJ2-7; D might be TRBD1 (6 bases). Per the germline V gene, CDR1 is SNHLY and CDR2 is FYNNEI. CDR3 length: 15 residues. Trimming left V 7 bases short and J 3 bases short, with 19 bases between. CDR3 coding DNA: TGTGCCAGCACCTCATCAGGGGCCAAACTCTACGAGCAGTACTTC. It is translated as CASTSSGAKLYEQYF.

This clone appeared once. V is TRBV10-3 and J is TRBJ1-5; D gene unclear. Trimming left V 2 bases short and J 0 bases short, with 8 bases between. Germline CDR1 is ENHRY and CDR2 is SYGVKD. The CDR3 has 15 amino acids. CDR3 DNA sequence: TGTGCCATCAGTGAGCAAGGAGGTAGCAATCAGCCCCAGCATTTT. Translated, it gives CAISEQGGSNQPQHF.

Concerning this clone: The sample has other DNA sequences that encode this CDR3 too. The J gene is TRBJ2-7, the V gene TRBV11-3, with D tentatively TRBD1 (5 bases). This CDR3 region has 12 residues. Germline values: CDR1 SGHNT, CDR2 YENEEA. Trimming took off 1 base at V and 6 bases at J, with 7 bases between the two ends. The CDR3: CASSLGGGEQYF. The CDR3, as DNA: TGTGCCAGCAGCTTAGGGGGCGGCGAGCAGTACTTC. The full variable domain, completed using reference TRBV11-3 and TRBJ2-7, is EAGVVQSPRYKIIEKKQPVAFWCNPISGHNTLYWYLQNLGQGPELLIRYENEEAVDDSQLPKDRFSAERLKGVDSTLKIQPAELGDSAVYLCASSLGGGEQYFGPGTRLTVT.

The chain recombines TRBV4-1 with TRBJ2-7; D is possibly TRBD1 (6 bases). This CDR3 spans 14 amino acids. CDR1 MGHRA and CDR2 YSYEKL come from the germline V gene. V was cut by 3 bases and J by 8 bases, with 17 bases left in between. The CDR3 loop is CASSQQNTGSKQYF. The DNA for the CDR3 is TGCGCCAGCAGCCAGCAGAATACAGGGTCGAAGCAGTACTTC.

This chain connects TRBV7-9 to TRBJ2-1, with TRBD2 identical over 7 bases. CDR3 length: 15 residues. V dropped 3 bases and J dropped 6; count of bases not matched to a gene: 8. Germline CDR1 reads SEHNR; CDR2 reads FQNEAQ (reference sequence). The CDR3: CASSFLGGSGNEQFF. Written as DNA, the CDR3 is TGTGCCAGCAGCTTTTTGGGCGGGAGCGGCAATGAGCAGTTCTTC.

This sequence joins TRBV7-2 and TRBJ2-1; a possible D gene is TRBD2 (6 bases). The V and J ends lost 1 base and 5 bases respectively, with 12 bases between them. CDR3 length equals 15 residues. Germline CDR1 is SGHTA and CDR2 is FQGNSA. The CDR3 protein is CASSLGLAYDNEQFF. As DNA, the CDR3 is TGTGCCAGCAGCTTAGGGCTAGCGTATGACAATGAGCAGTTCTTC.

The chain recombines TRBV5-1 with TRBJ1-1, with TRBD1 identical over 9 bases. This CDR3 contains 15 residues. The junction had 8 bases not matched to a gene; V was cut back by 4 bases and J by 4 bases. CDR1 is SGHRS and CDR2 is YFSETQ in the germline V gene. The CDR3, as DNA: TGCGCCAGCAGCAGTGGGACAGGGCAGGCCACTGAAGCTTTCTTT. Protein sequence: CASSSGTGQATEAFF. The variable domain in full, completed from reference TRBV5-1 and TRBJ1-1, reads KAGVTQTPRYLIKTRGQQVTLSCSPISGHRSVSWYQQTPGQGLQFLFEYFSETQRNKGNFPGRFSGRQFSNSRSEMNVSTLELGDSALYLCASSSGTGQATEAFFGQGTRLTVV.

The V call is TRBV5-1, the J call TRBJ1-1, with D perhaps TRBD1 (6 bases). CDR1 is SGHRS and CDR2 is YFSETQ in the germline V gene. Trimming removed 4 bases at V and 5 bases at J, with 12 bases between. This CDR3 region has 13 residues. The CDR3, as DNA: TGCGCCAGCAGCCTAGGGGGGGTGACTGAAGCTTTCTTT. It yields the protein CASSLGGVTEAFF.

The sample holds one count of this clone. V and J are TRBV7-9 and TRBJ2-7; TRBD1 matches 10 bases. CDR3 size: 16 residues. The V and J ends lost 7 bases and 4 bases, in that order; junction bases with no gene match: 13. Germline lookup yields CDR1 SEHNR and CDR2 FQNEAQ (reference sequence). CDR3 in DNA: TGTGCCAGCACCCGCGCCGGGACAGGGGCCAGATACGAGCAGTACTTC. It yields the protein CASTRAGTGARYEQYF.